Below are 24 T cell receptor beta chains sequenced from a single sample in a study of shared clonotypes between healthy human individuals (TCRdb year 2020). CD8 naive samples were obtained by positive selection for CCR7 among CD45RO-negative cells, yielding a CD45RA+CCR7+ population from which TemRA cells were excluded. Libraries were constructed by the immunoSEQ multiplex PCR assay. TCRdb obtained this table from immuneACCESS and retained in-frame rearrangements with V and J assigned. These tables miss some clones; where compared with another copy, unresolved V genes account for less than half of the shortfall, and the remainder is unexplained. Within this sample are about 2.1 million clones, with roughly 95% of them counted one time only. The top ten constitute about 1.7% of the sample. Sequenced sample: naive CD8+ T cells from PBMCs. The cell subset or site label on this specimen signifies: CD45RA+CCR7+. These receptors were taken from a young man in good health. Some clones in this sample may be carry-over from other donors' samples.

The J gene is TRBJ2-3, the V gene TRBV27, with 9 bases lining up with TRBD2. CDR1 MNHEY and CDR2 SMNVEV come from the germline V gene (reference sequence). The CDR3 totals 14 residues. The ends lost 2 bases at V and 4 bases at J; junction bases unmatched: 1. The CDR3 DNA follows: TGTGCCAGCAGTTTAGCGGGAGGGTCAGATACGCAGTATTTT. It translates to CASSLAGGSDTQYF.

Only one count was recorded for this clone. The chain employs TRBV2 and TRBJ2-7, with TRBD1 identical over 9 bases. Per the germline V gene, CDR1 is SNHLY and CDR2 is FYNNEI. Trimming removed 3 bases from V and 4 bases from J; junction bases left unmatched: 7. CDR3 length: 15 residues. The CDR3 DNA follows: TGTGCCAGCAGTGACGGGACAGGGAGCAGGTACGAGCAGTACTTC. This encodes CASSDGTGSRYEQYF.

This chain joins TRBV7-9 and TRBJ2-7, with D hard to call. CDR1 and CDR2 (germline): SEHNR, FQNEAQ (reference sequence). CDR3 size: 14 residues. Trimming took 5 bases from V and 2 from J, leaving 13 bases between them. The CDR3 DNA reads as TGTGCCAGCAGCCCCCCCGAGGATCCCTACGAGCAGTACTTC. Translated, it gives CASSPPEDPYEQYF.

The chain carries TRBV19 and TRBJ2-1; no definite D call. Trimming left V 4 bases short and J 8 bases short, with 6 bases between. Germline CDR1 reads LNHDA; CDR2 reads SQIVND (reference sequence). The CDR3 extends over 11 amino acids. Written as DNA, the CDR3 is TGTGCCAGTAGTAATCGGGATGAGCAGTTCTTC. Encoded protein: CASSNRDEQFF.

As regards this clone: The same CDR3 is also encoded by other DNA sequences in this sample. The gene calls are TRBV7-3 and TRBJ1-1, with D unresolved. The CDR3 has 14 residues. The germline CDR1 and CDR2 sequences are SGHTA and FQGTGA. The ends were cut back, 5 bases at V and 5 bases at J, with 15 bases in the middle. CDR3 amino acids: CASSLTGRGTEAFF. The DNA for the CDR3 is TGTGCCAGCAGCCTCACCGGGAGAGGGACTGAAGCTTTCTTT.

The chain recombines TRBV30 with TRBJ2-1; 8 bases are shared with TRBD2. V shed 6 bases, J shed 1 base, and the junction held 5 bases outside the gene matches. Germline CDR1 GTSNPN, CDR2 SVGIG (reference sequence). The CDR3 covers 14 residues. The CDR3 reads CACPGLGSYNEQFF. CDR3 sequence (DNA): TGTGCCTGTCCGGGACTAGGTTCCTACAATGAGCAGTTCTTC.

This chain uses TRBV11-2 with TRBJ2-7; TRBD1 aligns across 11 bases. Germline loops: CDR1 SGHAT, CDR2 FQNNGV. The CDR3 has 14 amino acids. V dropped 1 base and J dropped 5; count of bases not matched to a gene: 1. As DNA, the CDR3 is TGTGCCAGCAGCTTAGTGGGACAGGGGGACGAGCAGTACTTC. Its translation: CASSLVGQGDEQYF.

The rearrangement links TRBV5-4 to TRBJ1-4, with D uncertain. The CDR3 sequence is 16 residues long. Trimming cost V 4 bases and J 6 bases, with 19 bases left between them. Per germline, CDR1 SGHNT and CDR2 YYREEE (reference sequence). The CDR3 is CASSARGGSSDEKLFF. CDR3 nucleotide sequence: TGTGCCAGCAGCGCCCGAGGCGGGTCCTCGGATGAAAAACTGTTTTTT.

This chain connects TRBV6-8 to TRBJ1-5; TRBD1 agrees at 7 bases. Germline assignment: CDR1 MNHGY and CDR2 SAAAGT. The V and J ends lost 6 bases and 1 base, in that order; junction bases with no gene match: 9. The CDR3 sequence is 16 residues long. CDR3 in amino acids: CASSTLGTASNQPQHF. Here the CDR3 DNA reads TGTGCCAGCAGCACCCTTGGGACAGCAAGCAATCAGCCCCAGCATTTT.

The chain combines TRBV28 with TRBJ2-7, with D tentatively TRBD1 (6 bases). The CDR3 is 16 residues long. CDR1 is MDHEN, CDR2 SYDVKM, per germline. Trimming took off 2 bases at V and 0 bases at J, with 14 bases between the two ends. The CDR3 region is CASSLPRTENSYEQYF. For the CDR3, the DNA is TGTGCCAGCAGTTTACCTCGGACAGAGAACTCCTACGAGCAGTACTTC.

CDR3 sequence reads: CASSPGNPDVNGYTF. The CDR3 DNA reads as TGTGCCAGCTCACCAGGAAATCCCGACGTGAATGGCTACACCTTC. The chain combines TRBV18 with TRBJ1-2; D gene ambiguous. CDR1 and CDR2 from the germline V gene are KGHSH and LQKENI. Trimming took 2 bases from V and 6 from J, leaving 16 bases between them. The CDR3 is made up of 15 amino acids.

The chain recombines TRBV9 with TRBJ1-2, with D possibly being TRBD1 (6 bases). Germline V lookup: CDR1 SGDLS, CDR2 YYNGEE. The CDR3 runs 15 residues. Deletions cut 6 bases from V and 4 bases from J, with 19 bases between. DNA for the CDR3: TGTGCCAGCACCGTGGGGGGGCAGGGCCTCTATGGCTACACCTTC. Protein product: CASTVGGQGLYGYTF.

This chain connects TRBV6-1 to TRBJ2-1; no firm D call. V was trimmed by 4 bases and J by 7 bases, leaving 8 bases between them. The germline CDR1 and CDR2 sequences are MNHNS and SASEGT. CDR3 length: 12 amino acids. The CDR3 sequence: CASSADWNEQFF. DNA for the CDR3: TGTGCCAGCAGTGCAGACTGGAATGAGCAGTTCTTC.

The chain employs TRBV19 and TRBJ1-1, with D uncertain. This CDR3 region has 11 residues. V was shortened by 11 bases and J by 11 bases, with 18 bases between the two germline ends. From germline, CDR1 is LNHDA and CDR2 SQIVND (reference sequence). CDR3 sequence reads: CAQKTQGRAFF. As DNA, the CDR3 is TGTGCCCAAAAAACCCAAGGGAGGGCTTTCTTT.

The chain employs TRBV4-2 and TRBJ1-5; perhaps TRBD1 as D (5 bases). The germline V gene has CDR1 LGHNA and CDR2 YNFKEQ. V lost 1 base and J lost 0, with 13 bases in between. The CDR3 extends over 17 amino acids. CDR3 nucleotides: TGTGCCAGCAGCCAAGTACCCCTGGGGGGTAGCAATCAGCCCCAGCATTTT. Its translation: CASSQVPLGGSNQPQHF.

The chain couples TRBV9 to TRBJ2-7; no clear D gene. This CDR3 has 12 amino acids. Germline assignment: CDR1 SGDLS and CDR2 YYNGEE. V lost 3 bases and J lost 3, with 7 bases in between. The CDR3 is CASSGKDYEQYF. The CDR3, as DNA: TGTGCCAGCAGCGGAAAAGACTACGAGCAGTACTTC.

The genes are TRBV7-9 and TRBJ2-7, with D perhaps being TRBD1 or TRBD2 (5 bases each). V lost 5 bases, J lost 7 bases, and 18 bases lay in between. The CDR3 contains 14 residues. Germline V gives CDR1 SEHNR, CDR2 FQNEAQ (reference sequence). The CDR3 is CASSPGTLPGEQYF. DNA for the CDR3: TGTGCCAGCAGCCCCGGGACCCTCCCCGGGGAGCAGTACTTC.

The chain employs TRBV7-2 and TRBJ2-1; D ambiguous. Trimming stripped 5 bases from V and 0 bases from J, with 20 bases between. From germline, CDR1 is SGHTA and CDR2 FQGNSA. CDR3 length: 18 amino acids. CDR3 sequence: CASSPYQTDSSSYNEQFF. The CDR3 DNA reads as TGTGCCAGCAGCCCCTACCAGACCGATAGTAGCTCCTACAATGAGCAGTTCTTC.

CDR3 region: CASSSGQMNGKLFF. The DNA of the CDR3 is TGTGCCAGCAGCTCCGGACAGATGAACGGAAAACTGTTTTTT. The chain recombines TRBV5-4 with TRBJ1-4, with TRBD1 as a possible D gene (6 bases). The CDR3 extends over 14 amino acids. Trimming stripped 3 bases from V and 10 bases from J, with 16 bases between. The germline gives CDR1 SGHNT, CDR2 YYREEE (reference sequence). Together with reference TRBV5-4 and TRBJ1-4, the CDR3 gives the full variable domain: ETGVTQSPTHLIKTRGQQVTLRCSSQSGHNTVSWYQQALGQGPQFIFQYYREEENGRGNFPPRFSGLQFPNYSSELNVNALELDDSALYLCASSSGQMNGKLFFGSGTQLSVL.

The chain uses TRBV28 and TRBJ1-4; D unclear. This CDR3 contains 14 residues. Germline-derived CDR1 and CDR2 are MDHEN and SYDVKM. V was cut by 1 base and J by 8 bases, with 11 bases left in between. The CDR3 region has the DNA TGTGCCAGCAGTTTATTGGGTTGGCGGGAAAAACTGTTTTTT. It yields the protein CASSLLGWREKLFF. Full variable domain (rest looked up from reference TRBV28 and TRBJ1-4): DVKVTQSSRYLVKRTGEKVFLECVQDMDHENMFWYRQDPGLGLRLIYFSYDVKMKEKGDIPEGYSVSREKKERFSLILESASTNQTSMYLCASSLLGWREKLFFGSGTQLSVL.

The chain has TRBV19 and TRBJ1-1; 7 bases fit TRBD1. The CDR3 sequence is 15 residues long. Germline trimming cut 2 bases from V and 1 base from J; bases unmatched to any gene: 4. Germline V CDR1 and CDR2: LNHDA, SQIVND (reference sequence). The CDR3 loop reads CASSIREGANTEAFF. In DNA, the CDR3 is TGTGCCAGTAGTATAAGGGAGGGGGCGAACACTGAAGCTTTCTTT.

The gene calls are TRBV5-8 and TRBJ2-7, with no clear D. Germline loops: CDR1 SGHTS, CDR2 YDEGEE. The CDR3 covers 11 residues. V was cut by 3 bases and J by 4 bases, with 5 bases left in between. CDR3 DNA sequence: TGTGCCAGCAGCTCCCGTTACGAGCAGTACTTC. Translated: CASSSRYEQYF.

The chain links TRBV19 to TRBJ2-1; D gene unclear. CDR1 is LNHDA, CDR2 SQIVND, per germline (reference sequence). V lost 1 base, J lost 5 bases, and 18 bases lay in between. This CDR3 is 17 amino acids long. The CDR3 nucleotides read TGTGCCAGTAGTATAGGACAAATAGTGGAGAAGCACAATGAGCAGTTCTTC. This gives the protein CASSIGQIVEKHNEQFF.

The V call is TRBV27, the J call TRBJ1-5, with 9 nucleotides matching TRBD1. The CDR3 spans 14 residues. The V gene's germline CDR1 is MNHEY and CDR2 SMNVEV (reference sequence). The J segment lost 5 bases and the V segment lost 8 bases, leaving 7 bases of the junction unmatched. The chain's CDR3 is CASGYRGPHQPQHF. In DNA, the CDR3 is TGTGCCAGCGGTTACAGGGGGCCCCATCAGCCCCAGCATTTT.